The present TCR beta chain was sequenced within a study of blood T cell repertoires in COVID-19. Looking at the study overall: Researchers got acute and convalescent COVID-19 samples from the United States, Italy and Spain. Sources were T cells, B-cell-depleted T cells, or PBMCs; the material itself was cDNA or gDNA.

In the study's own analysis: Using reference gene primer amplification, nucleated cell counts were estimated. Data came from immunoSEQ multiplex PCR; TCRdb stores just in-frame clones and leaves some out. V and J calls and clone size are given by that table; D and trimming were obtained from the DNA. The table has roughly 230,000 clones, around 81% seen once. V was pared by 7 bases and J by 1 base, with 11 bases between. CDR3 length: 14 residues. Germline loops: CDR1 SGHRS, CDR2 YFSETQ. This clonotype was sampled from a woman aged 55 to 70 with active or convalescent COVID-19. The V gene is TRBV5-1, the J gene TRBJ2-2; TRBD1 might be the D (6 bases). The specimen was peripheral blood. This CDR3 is CASRRQENTGELFF. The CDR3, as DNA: TGCGCCAGCCGAAGACAGGAGAACACCGGGGAGCTGTTTTTT.